Below, 17 T cell receptor beta chains from the same sample are listed, as sequenced in a study of shared clonotypes between healthy human individuals. Clones were sequenced by immunoSEQ multiplex PCR, and TCRdb holds only the in-frame ones, with some missing. This table holds a few hundred thousand clones, 65% found once. What was sequenced was memory CD4+ T cells sorted from blood. Subset described: CD45RA-negative fraction. The source is a man aged 30 to 45 in good health.

This clone occurred a few times. The chain recombines TRBV5-4 with TRBJ1-2, with D perhaps matching TRBD1 (6 bases). The germline CDR1 and CDR2 sequences are SGHNT and YYREEE (reference sequence). The V gene lost 4 bases and the J gene lost 5 bases, with 15 bases spanning the gap. CDR3 length equals 14 residues. The CDR3 loop reads CASSPGTGRYGYTF. CDR3 nucleotide sequence: TGTGCCAGCAGCCCCGGCACAGGGAGATATGGCTACACCTTC.

CDR3 residues: CASSWGGSDNQPQHF. CDR3 bases: TGTGCCAGCAGTTGGGGGGGTTCTGACAATCAGCCCCAGCATTTT. The V and J genes are TRBV28 and TRBJ1-5; TRBD1 is a possible D gene (5 bases). CDR1 and CDR2 (germline): MDHEN, SYDVKM. V was clipped by 4 bases and J by 3 bases, with 13 bases between them. This CDR3 contains 15 residues. Supplemented by reference TRBV28 and TRBJ1-5, the full variable domain reads DVKVTQSSRYLVKRTGEKVFLECVQDMDHENMFWYRQDPGLGLRLIYFSYDVKMKEKGDIPEGYSVSREKKERFSLILESASTNQTSMYLCASSWGGSDNQPQHFGDGTRLSIL.

This clone was seen repeatedly, ten times or more. The chain combines TRBV7-2 with TRBJ1-2; D uncertain. This CDR3 contains 13 residues. The V and J ends lost 4 bases and 4 bases respectively, with 10 bases between them. Germline CDR1 is SGHTA and CDR2 is FQGNSA. The CDR3, as DNA: TGTGCCAGCAGCTCCCGGGCGACCTATGGCTACACCTTC. Protein product: CASSSRATYGYTF.

As for this clone: The DNA is omitted, as the CDR3 cannot be located on it reliably, and the CDR3 follows TCRdb's listing. The J gene is TRBJ1-2, the V gene TRBV6-1. With termini counted, the CDR3 has 14 amino acids. Per germline, CDR1 MNHNS and CDR2 SASEGT. The CDR3 protein is CASILAASAYGYTF.

The chain has TRBV6-1 and TRBJ1-4; TRBD1 agrees at 7 bases. Germline CDR1 MNHNS, CDR2 SASEGT. This CDR3 region has 15 residues. Losses at the gene ends were 5 bases for V and 7 bases for J; bases not matched to a gene: 10. CDR3 in DNA: TGTGCCAGCAGTCCAGGGGGGGGCTGGGGTGAAAAACTGTTTTTT. Its translation is CASSPGGGWGEKLFF.

The chain couples TRBV29-1 to TRBJ2-5; 7 bases map to TRBD2. Looked up from germline, CDR1 is SQVTM and CDR2 is ANQGSEA. V shed 6 bases and J 5 bases; nucleotides not matched to a gene: 9. This CDR3 region has 13 residues. The chain's CDR3 is CSVAFGGGETQYF. In nucleotides, the CDR3 is TGCAGCGTCGCCTTTGGGGGAGGGGAGACCCAGTACTTC.

The chain employs TRBV4-3 and TRBJ2-6, with 7 bases matching TRBD1. The germline V gene encodes CDR1 LGHNA and CDR2 YSLEER. This CDR3 is built from 15 residues. Trimming at V came to 2 bases and at J to 4 bases, leaving 2 bases not matched to a gene. The CDR3 region is CASSQTGVGANVLTF. The CDR3 region has the DNA TGCGCCAGCAGCCAAACAGGGGTCGGGGCCAACGTCCTGACTTTC.

This clone was observed a few times. The rearrangement joins TRBV7-6 to TRBJ1-1, with D possibly being TRBD1 (6 bases). The V end was cut by 5 bases, the J end by 1 base, with 8 bases between. This CDR3 spans 13 amino acids. Germline CDR1 and CDR2: SGHVS and FNYEAQ. The CDR3 spells CASSGQTNTEAFF. CDR3 in DNA: TGTGCCAGCAGCGGACAGACGAACACTGAAGCTTTCTTT. Full variable domain (remainder filled in from reference TRBV7-6 and TRBJ1-1): GAGVSQSPRYKVTKRGQDVALRCDPISGHVSLYWYRQALGQGPEFLTYFNYEAQQDKSGLPNDRFSAERPEGSISTLTIQRTEQRDSAMYRCASSGQTNTEAFFGQGTRLTVV.

Remarks on this clone: Other nucleotide sequences from this sample produce the same CDR3. The genes are TRBV2 and TRBJ2-5, with D unclear. The CDR3 has 11 residues. Trimming took off 6 bases at V and 4 bases at J, with 6 bases between the two ends. CDR1 and CDR2 from the germline V gene are SNHLY and FYNNEI. The CDR3 region has the DNA TGTGCCAGCAGCGTGGGAGAGACCCAGTACTTC. As protein: CASSVGETQYF.

This clone has just a few counts. This chain links TRBV5-5 with TRBJ2-1, with D unclear. Germline V gene data show CDR1 as SGHKS and CDR2 as YYEKEE (reference sequence). This CDR3 has 13 residues. The V gene lost 0 bases and the J gene lost 4 bases, with 5 bases spanning the gap. CDR3 coding DNA: TGTGCCAGCAGCTTGGAACAGTACAATGAGCAGTTCTTC. Translating it yields CASSLEQYNEQFF. Using reference TRBV5-5 and TRBJ2-1 for the parts outside the CDR3, the full variable domain is DAGVTQSPTHLIKTRGQQVTLRCSPISGHKSVSWYQQVLGQGPQFIFQYYEKEERGRGNFPDRFSARQFPNYSSELNVNALLLGDSALYLCASSLEQYNEQFFGPGTRLTVL.

The chain is built from TRBV7-2 and TRBJ2-1; no clear D. The V gene lost 5 bases and the J gene lost 9 bases, with 11 bases spanning the gap. Per the germline V gene, CDR1 is SGHTA and CDR2 is FQGNSA. The CDR3 spans 12 residues. The CDR3 region has the DNA TGTGCCAGCAGCCAACGAATCGGTGAGCAGTTCTTC. This translates into CASSQRIGEQFF. Combining the CDR3 with reference TRBV7-2 and TRBJ2-1 gives the whole variable domain GAGVSQSPSNKVTEKGKDVELRCDPISGHTALYWYRQSLGQGLEFLIYFQGNSAPDKSGLPSDRFSAERTGGSVSTLTIQRTQQEDSAVYLCASSQRIGEQFFGPGTRLTVL.

V is TRBV5-4 and J is TRBJ2-7; maybe TRBD2 (6 bases). V gave up 4 bases and J gave up 3 bases, with 17 bases separating them. Germline CDR1 reads SGHNT; CDR2 reads YYREEE (reference sequence). CDR3 size: 15 residues. The chain's CDR3 is CASSRGAGMGYEQYF. CDR3 bases: TGTGCCAGCAGCCGCGGGGCGGGGATGGGCTACGAGCAGTACTTC.

This clone has more than one count but fewer than ten. The rearrangement uses TRBV5-1 and TRBJ1-1; D remains ambiguous. The CDR3 covers 15 residues. Looked up from germline, CDR1 is SGHRS and CDR2 is YFSETQ. Deletions cut 0 bases from V and 5 bases from J, with 14 bases between. CDR3 protein: CASSLAPGSRTEAFF. DNA for the CDR3: TGCGCCAGCAGCTTGGCCCCAGGCAGTCGGACTGAAGCTTTCTTT.

Note on this clone: Other nucleotide sequences from this sample produce the same CDR3. V and J are TRBV18 and TRBJ1-1; no clear D gene. The CDR3 runs 11 residues. Germline V gene lookup returns CDR1 KGHSH and CDR2 LQKENI. The V end lost 4 bases, the J end lost 2 bases, and 2 bases lay between the germline ends. The CDR3 sequence: CASSLNTEAFF. The CDR3 coding sequence is TGTGCCAGCTCACTTAACACTGAAGCTTTCTTT.

J is TRBJ2-7 and V is TRBV9; D is undetermined. The CDR3 has 13 residues. V was clipped by 0 bases and J by 8 bases, with 12 bases between them. Per germline, CDR1 SGDLS and CDR2 YYNGEE. CDR3 bases: TGTGCCAGCAGCGTAGGGTTTGAAGACAAGCAGTACTTC. Residues: CASSVGFEDKQYF.

The chain has TRBV19 and TRBJ2-3; 7 positions agree with TRBD1. Per germline, CDR1 LNHDA and CDR2 SQIVND (reference sequence). The CDR3 extends over 13 amino acids. The V gene end was trimmed by 7 bases and the J gene end by 6 bases; junction bases not matched to a gene: 7. CDR3 sequence (DNA): TGTGCCAGTAATCTCGACAGGGACGATACGCAGTATTTT. Its protein is CASNLDRDDTQYF.

This sequence joins TRBV6-1 and TRBJ2-7; D call uncertain. Germline CDR1 and CDR2: MNHNS and SASEGT. The V and J ends lost 4 bases and 0 bases respectively, with 22 bases between them. The CDR3 loop spans 18 amino acids. CDR3 DNA: TGTGCCAGCAGTGGCAACGTGATCACACTTAGGAGCTCCTACGAGCAGTACTTC. This gives the protein CASSGNVITLRSSYEQYF.